The source of this TCR beta chain is a study of Ad26.COV2.S vaccination and SARS-CoV-2 variants. CDR1 ENHRY and CDR2 SYGVKD come from the germline V gene. This CDR3 comprises 14 residues. Trimming cost V 4 bases and J 4 bases; bases outside gene matches: 5. The repertoire was sequenced with immunoSEQ multiplex PCR; TCRdb's copy has only in-frame clones and lacks some. The sample shows just over 350,000 clones, 92% of them seen only once. The receptor's source is a human donor who had recovered from COVID-19. The chain employs TRBV10-3 and TRBJ1-2; 8 nucleotides match TRBD1. Sequencing was performed on peripheral blood, taken after recovery from COVID-19. The CDR3: CAISAGQGFYGYTF. The CDR3, as DNA: TGTGCCATCAGTGCCGGACAGGGTTTCTATGGCTACACCTTC.